These 5 T cell receptor beta chains came from one sample sequenced in a study of blood T cell repertoires in COVID-19. The table came from immunoSEQ multiplex PCR; TCRdb's copy has only in-frame clones and leaves some out. The sample lists about 150,000 clones; 80% to 85% were seen once. The sample consisted of peripheral blood. Receptors were obtained from a man in his 70s with active or convalescent COVID-19.

The chain couples TRBV2 to TRBJ1-1, with 7 positions matching TRBD1. The CDR3 is made up of 14 amino acids. V dropped 5 bases and J dropped 5; count of bases not matched to a gene: 8. Looked up from germline, CDR1 is SNHLY and CDR2 is FYNNEI. CDR3 coding DNA: TGTGCCAGCAGTCGAGGGGGCTCCTTGACTGAAGCTTTCTTT. Protein product: CASSRGGSLTEAFF.

The rearrangement joins TRBV5-1 to TRBJ2-5, with TRBD2 identical over 12 bases. This CDR3 contains 15 residues. The ends lost 4 bases at V and 1 base at J; junction bases unmatched: 2. Germline-derived CDR1 and CDR2 are SGHRS and YFSETQ. CDR3 DNA: TGCGCCAGCAGCATACTAGCGGGAGGCCAAGAGACCCAGTACTTC. It codes for CASSILAGGQETQYF.

The chain joins TRBV7-6 to TRBJ2-1, with D unclear. Between the trimmed V and J ends, which lost 5 bases and 0 bases, there was a span of 5 bases. This CDR3 is 13 amino acids long. Germline loops: CDR1 SGHVS, CDR2 FNYEAQ. The CDR3 sequence is CASSASSYNEQFF. CDR3 coding DNA: TGTGCCAGCAGCGCCAGCTCCTACAATGAGCAGTTCTTC.

CDR3 sequence: CASSLSGTPNEQFF. DNA for the CDR3: TGTGCCAGCAGCTTATCGGGAACCCCCAATGAGCAGTTCTTC. This chain joins TRBV7-2 and TRBJ2-1; a weak D match, TRBD2 (5 bases). The V and J ends lost 2 bases and 6 bases respectively, with 11 bases between them. The CDR3 spans 14 residues. Germline V gives CDR1 SGHTA, CDR2 FQGNSA.

Here the CDR3 reads CASSFGPPHEKLFF. DNA for the CDR3: TGCGCCAGCAGCTTTGGGCCGCCCCATGAAAAACTGTTTTTT. The chain carries TRBV5-1 and TRBJ1-4; D not resolved. V lost 2 bases to trimming and J lost 6 bases, with 11 bases between them. The CDR3 extends over 14 amino acids. CDR1 and CDR2 from the germline V gene are SGHRS and YFSETQ.